The 2 T cell receptor beta chains listed next were all sequenced from one sample in a study of cytomegalovirus exposure and HLA in healthy donors. The PCR ran on 60 Vbeta and 13 Jbeta primers. Clones were read by immunoSEQ multiplex PCR, and TCRdb kept only the in-frame ones, dropping some. The top ten clones hold more than 15% of a sample with 100,000 or so clones, about 13% of them seen once. The sequenced sample consisted of PBMCs. The source of these receptors is a man in his forties in good health and CMV-seropositive.

The chain recombines TRBV5-1 with TRBJ1-2; 8 bases fit TRBD1. CDR1 and CDR2 from the germline V gene are SGHRS and YFSETQ. This CDR3 has 13 amino acids. Unmatched junction bases numbered 0, after V lost 0 bases and J lost 5 bases. The CDR3 spells CASSLDRGYGYTF. The CDR3 region has the DNA TGCGCCAGCAGCTTGGACAGGGGGTATGGCTACACCTTC.

The chain uses TRBV4-1 and TRBJ1-6; 7 bases line up with TRBD1. The V segment lost 3 bases and the J segment 5 bases; nucleotides outside the gene matches: 4. From germline, CDR1 is MGHRA and CDR2 YSYEKL. The CDR3 contains 15 residues. The CDR3 bases are TGCGCCAGCAGCCATGACGGGACAGATAATTCACCCCTCCACTTT. It is translated as CASSHDGTDNSPLHF.